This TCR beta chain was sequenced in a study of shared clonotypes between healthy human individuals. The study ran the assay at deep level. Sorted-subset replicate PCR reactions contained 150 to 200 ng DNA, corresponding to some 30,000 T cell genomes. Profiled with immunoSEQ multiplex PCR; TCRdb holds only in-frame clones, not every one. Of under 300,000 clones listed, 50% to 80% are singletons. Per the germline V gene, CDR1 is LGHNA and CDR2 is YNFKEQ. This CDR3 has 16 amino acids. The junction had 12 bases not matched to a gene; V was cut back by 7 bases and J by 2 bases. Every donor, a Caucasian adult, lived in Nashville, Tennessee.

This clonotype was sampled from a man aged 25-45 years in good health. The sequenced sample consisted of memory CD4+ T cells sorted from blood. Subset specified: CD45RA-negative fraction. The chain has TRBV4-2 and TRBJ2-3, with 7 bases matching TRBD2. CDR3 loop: CASKAGVTSLTDTQYF. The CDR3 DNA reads TGTGCCAGCAAAGCCGGGGTGACTAGCCTCACAGATACGCAGTATTTT.